This T cell receptor (beta chain) appears in the sequencing data of a study of cytomegalovirus exposure and HLA in healthy donors. Overall study findings and caveats: Cytomegalovirus status was reportedly diagnosed by the classifier with high sensitivity and specificity.

From germline, CDR1 is SEHNR and CDR2 FQNEAQ (reference sequence). CDR3 length: 12 residues. V was clipped by 6 bases and J by 6 bases, with 9 bases between them. Here immunoSEQ multiplex PCR was the method, and the copy in TCRdb shows in-frame clones only, minus some. This sample has fewer than 400,000 clones, with roughly 88% found just once. As concerns this clone: Its target is unknown.

The sample taken for sequencing was PBMCs. The chain couples TRBV7-9 to TRBJ2-1; D might be TRBD2 (6 bases). The TCR sequence derives from a woman between 18 and 30 years old in good health and CMV-seronegative. CDR3 DNA: TGTGCCAGCAGTGACGGGAGCAATGAGCAGTTCTTC. It codes for CASSDGSNEQFF.